The 28 T cell receptor beta chains reported below all come from one sample, sequenced in a study of control samples from healthy donors and cancer patients. The table came from immunoSEQ multiplex PCR; TCRdb's copy has only in-frame clones and leaves some out. The profile shows around 93,000 clones, 80% to 95% of them singletons. Input material: blood. These receptors were obtained from a human donor in good health. The donor label of this sample is uncertain.

The chain uses TRBV7-9 and TRBJ1-5; TRBD1 aligns across 9 bases. V lost 5 bases and J lost 5; bases outside the gene matches: 4. Germline V gene sequence: CDR1 SEHNR, CDR2 FQNEAQ (reference sequence). The CDR3 contains 14 residues. The CDR3 sequence is CASSPDRGDQPQHF. The CDR3 DNA is TGTGCCAGCAGCCCCGACAGGGGGGATCAGCCCCAGCATTTT.

This clone was seen a single time. This sequence joins TRBV2 and TRBJ1-4; maybe TRBD1 (5 bases). Germline lookup yields CDR1 SNHLY and CDR2 FYNNEI. The CDR3 has 13 residues. V shed 6 bases and J shed 4 bases, with 9 bases lying between them. The DNA of the CDR3 is TGTGCCAGCAGGGGGAGGGGTAATGAAAAACTGTTTTTT. It yields the protein CASRGRGNEKLFF. Full variable domain (outside the CDR3, taken from reference TRBV2 and TRBJ1-4): EPEVTQTPSHQVTQMGQEVILRCVPISNHLYFYWYRQILGQKVEFLVSFYNNEISEKSEIFDDQFSVERPDGSNFTLKIRSTKLEDSAMYFCASRGRGNEKLFFGSGTQLSVL.

V and J are TRBV12-5 and TRBJ2-4; the D gene is possibly TRBD2 (6 bases). CDR1 is LGHNT and CDR2 is FRNRAP in the germline V gene. This CDR3 spans 20 amino acids. Trimming removed 2 bases at V and 0 bases at J, with 23 bases between. The CDR3 protein is CASGLTPPTSGTLAKNIQYF. In DNA, the CDR3 is TGTGCTAGTGGTTTGACCCCCCCGACTAGTGGCACCCTAGCCAAAAACATTCAGTACTTC.

The chain joins TRBV19 to TRBJ2-7; 7 bases line up with TRBD1. Per germline, CDR1 LNHDA and CDR2 SQIVND (reference sequence). The V segment lost 3 bases and the J segment 0 bases; nucleotides outside the gene matches: 5. The CDR3 consists of 15 residues. The CDR3: CASSITWDSSYEQYV. The CDR3 DNA follows: TGTGCCAGTAGTATTACATGGGACAGCTCCTACGAGCAGTACGTC.

This clone was recorded once. The V gene is TRBV3-1 (or the pseudogene TRBV3-2), the J gene TRBJ2-1; 9 bases agree with TRBD2. Germline CDR1 and CDR2: LGHDT and YNNKEL (reference sequence). The CDR3 totals 16 residues. Losses at the gene ends were 0 bases for V and 6 bases for J; bases not matched to a gene: 6. The CDR3 sequence: CASSQEGLASPNEQFF. CDR3 DNA: TGTGCCAGCAGCCAAGAGGGACTAGCATCACCCAATGAGCAGTTCTTC.

The gene calls are TRBV5-1 and TRBJ1-1; possibly TRBD1 for D (6 bases). The germline V gene has CDR1 SGHRS and CDR2 YFSETQ. Trimming pared 0 bases from V and 7 bases from J, leaving 13 bases between. The CDR3 totals 14 residues. The CDR3 is CASSLEGGPGEAFF. As DNA, the CDR3 is TGCGCCAGCAGCTTGGAGGGGGGGCCGGGTGAAGCTTTCTTT.

The chain carries TRBV6-1 and TRBJ2-3; 7 bases agree with TRBD2. The CDR3 consists of 15 residues. J was trimmed by 7 bases and V by 0 bases; bases with no gene match: 7. CDR1 MNHNS and CDR2 SASEGT come from the germline V gene. In nucleotides, the CDR3 is TGTGCCAGCAGTGAAGCCGGACTAGATCCGCATACGCAGTATTTT. It encodes CASSEAGLDPHTQYF.

This clone appeared a single time. This chain connects TRBV7-9 to TRBJ1-2; D gene ambiguous. The CDR3 runs 13 residues. The germline CDR1 and CDR2 sequences are SEHNR and FQNEAQ (reference sequence). Here the CDR3 reads CAWQVDQGHGYTF. As DNA, the CDR3 is TGTGCGTGGCAGGTAGACCAAGGTCATGGCTACACCTTC.

This rearrangement joins TRBV5-6 to TRBJ2-2, with D unresolved. From germline, CDR1 is SGHDT and CDR2 YYEEEE. Trimming cost V 3 bases and J 6 bases, with 18 bases left between them. The CDR3 length is 16 residues. CDR3 in DNA: TGTGCCAGCAGCTCCGAATGGACCGTACCACCCGGGGAGCTGTTTTTT. Amino acids: CASSSEWTVPPGELFF.

The chain is built from TRBV5-6 and TRBJ2-7; 7 bases align to TRBD1. Germline CDR1 SGHDT, CDR2 YYEEEE. The CDR3 is 14 residues long. J lost 3 bases, V lost 4 bases, and 7 bases had no gene match. CDR3 nucleotides: TGTGCCAGCAGCCTCCCGGGACAGAGCTACGAGCAGTACGTC. This sequence encodes CASSLPGQSYEQYV.

The chain carries TRBV5-6 and TRBJ1-5; the D gene is possibly TRBD1 (6 bases). V lost 4 bases and J lost 3, with 11 bases in between. The germline V gene encodes CDR1 SGHDT and CDR2 YYEEEE. The CDR3 covers 14 residues. CDR3 DNA sequence: TGTGCCAGCAGCCATGGACAGACCAATCAGCCCCAGCATTTT. Residues: CASSHGQTNQPQHF.

This clone was seen only a few times. Other DNA sequences in the sample encode the same CDR3. V usage is TRBV6-1 and J usage is TRBJ2-3, with 7 positions matching TRBD2. V shed 1 base, J shed 5 bases, and the junction held 9 bases outside the gene matches. In germline, CDR1 is MNHNS, CDR2 SASEGT. CDR3 length equals 16 residues. CDR3 sequence (DNA): TGTGCCAGCAGTGAAGTCGGGGGTCGGGGGGAAGATACGCAGTATTTT. It encodes CASSEVGGRGEDTQYF.

This chain joins TRBV12-3 or TRBV12-4 and TRBJ2-5; weak D call: TRBD2 (5 bases). Trimming took off 7 bases at V and 8 bases at J, with 14 bases between the two ends. The CDR3 extends over 12 amino acids. The CDR3 DNA reads TGTGCCAGCACCTACTCGGGGAGAACCCAGTACTTC. It yields the protein CASTYSGRTQYF.

The chain recombines TRBV6-5 with TRBJ1-3; D call uncertain. Germline lookup yields CDR1 MNHEY and CDR2 SVGAGI. There are 13 residues in the CDR3. Trimming removed 2 bases from V and 4 bases from J, with 6 bases in between. CDR3 sequence reads: CASSYDKGNTIYF. The CDR3 DNA is TGTGCCAGCAGTTACGATAAGGGAAACACCATATATTTT.

The V call is TRBV12-3 or TRBV12-4, the J call TRBJ2-1; possible D gene TRBD1, 5 bases. The CDR3 consists of 13 residues. Trimming pared 7 bases from V and 3 bases from J, leaving 10 bases between. The CDR3, as DNA: TGTGCCAGCAAGTACAGGCTCTACAATGAGCAGTTCTTC. It codes for CASKYRLYNEQFF.

V is TRBV6-5 and J is TRBJ1-5, with a possible D match to TRBD1 (6 bases). CDR3 size: 15 residues. Per the germline V gene, CDR1 is MNHEY and CDR2 is SVGAGI. Between the trimmed V and J ends, which lost 6 bases and 6 bases, there was a span of 18 bases. The chain's CDR3 is CASSVVTGGGQPQHF. Here the CDR3 DNA reads TGTGCCAGCAGCGTCGTTACGGGGGGCGGTCAGCCCCAGCATTTT.

The rearrangement links TRBV6-5 to TRBJ1-1; possibly TRBD1 for D (5 bases). The CDR3 consists of 12 residues. CDR1 is MNHEY and CDR2 is SVGAGI in the germline V gene. Deletions cut 0 bases from V and 7 bases from J, with 6 bases between. CDR3 protein: CASSYSGGEAFF. CDR3 DNA sequence: TGTGCCAGCAGTTACTCGGGGGGTGAAGCTTTCTTT.

The genes are TRBV4-1 and TRBJ1-1; TRBD1 agrees at 8 bases. Germline V gene sequence: CDR1 MGHRA, CDR2 YSYEKL. CDR3 length: 16 amino acids. The V segment lost 1 base and the J segment 1 base; nucleotides outside the gene matches: 5. CDR3 residues: CASSQVPGTGNTEAFF. CDR3 in DNA: TGCGCCAGCAGCCAAGTTCCCGGGACAGGGAACACTGAAGCTTTCTTT.

The rearrangement joins TRBV24-1 to TRBJ2-5; D possibly corresponds to TRBD2 (6 bases). Germline CDR1 reads KGHDR; CDR2 reads SFDVKD. This CDR3 comprises 15 residues. V was cut by 5 bases and J by 1 base, with 13 bases left in between. The CDR3 region is CATSARQGGQETQYF. The CDR3 coding sequence is TGTGCCACCAGTGCGCGGCAGGGAGGCCAAGAGACCCAGTACTTC.

The genes are TRBV6-1 and TRBJ1-5; maybe TRBD1 (5 bases). Germline values: CDR1 MNHNS, CDR2 SASEGT. The length of the CDR3 is 16 residues. The V gene lost 4 bases and the J gene lost 0 bases, with 13 bases spanning the gap. CDR3 in amino acids: CASSGRQSNSNQPQHF. CDR3 nucleotide sequence: TGTGCCAGCAGTGGAAGACAGTCGAATAGCAATCAGCCCCAGCATTTT.

The chain is built from TRBV29-1 and TRBJ1-4; D remains ambiguous. This CDR3 region has 12 residues. Between the trimmed V and J ends, which lost 4 bases and 8 bases, there was a span of 11 bases. Germline assignment: CDR1 SQVTM and CDR2 ANQGSEA. CDR3 sequence (DNA): TGCAGCGTTGGAGAGGTTAGGGAAAAACTGTTTTTT. It is translated as CSVGEVREKLFF.

The rearrangement uses TRBV4-2 and TRBJ2-2; the D gene could be TRBD1 or TRBD2 (6 bases each). The CDR3 length is 15 residues. Germline assignment: CDR1 LGHNA and CDR2 YNFKEQ. In nucleotides, the CDR3 is TGTGCGACCTCCGAACGGGGGCTCGACACCGGGGAGCTGTTTTTT. Amino acid sequence: CATSERGLDTGELFF.

The J gene is TRBJ1-5, the V gene TRBV19; weak D call: TRBD1 (6 bases). Germline V gene data show CDR1 as LNHDA and CDR2 as SQIVND (reference sequence). V dropped 5 bases and J dropped 3 bases, with 11 bases sitting between them. The CDR3 is made up of 14 amino acids. The CDR3 spells CASSGGQNNQPQHF. Here the CDR3 DNA reads TGTGCCAGTAGTGGAGGACAGAACAATCAGCCCCAGCATTTT.

In the case of this clone: The DNA is left out, because the CDR3 cannot be placed on it with certainty; the CDR3 is given as TCRdb lists it. The gene calls are TRBV12-1 and TRBJ1-3; whether TRBD1, the table's D call, matches the DNA was not checked. TRBV12-1 is an annotated pseudogene. The CDR3 numbers 17 amino acids, ends counted. The CDR3 sequence is CASSFAPGSSSGNTIYF.

The chain combines TRBV28 with TRBJ1-1, with D possibly matching TRBD1 (5 bases). Germline V gives CDR1 MDHEN, CDR2 SYDVKM. The CDR3 runs to 13 residues. The V end lost 2 bases, the J end lost 10 bases, and 14 bases lay between the germline ends. The CDR3 reads CASSLVRGFGAFF. As DNA, the CDR3 is TGTGCCAGCAGTTTAGTGCGGGGGTTTGGAGCTTTCTTT.

The V gene is TRBV7-2, the J gene TRBJ1-5; D call uncertain. The CDR3 has 12 amino acids. CDR1 SGHTA and CDR2 FQGNSA come from the germline V gene. Deletions cut 5 bases from V and 7 bases from J, with 9 bases between. The CDR3 DNA follows: TGTGCCAGCAGCGCCTTAGGGCAGCCCCAGCATTTT. The encoded protein is CASSALGQPQHF.

V gene TRBV2 combines with J gene TRBJ2-7; 10 nucleotides line up with TRBD1. The CDR3 sequence is 14 residues long. Germline V gives CDR1 SNHLY, CDR2 FYNNEI. V lost 3 bases and J lost 6; bases outside the gene matches: 5. CDR3 coding DNA: TGTGCCAGCAGTGATGACAGGGGGCGGCGCGAGCAGTACTTC. Amino acids: CASSDDRGRREQYF.

This chain joins TRBV27 and TRBJ1-4; possible D gene TRBD1, 5 bases. V lost 5 bases to trimming and J lost 8 bases, with 12 bases between them. Germline CDR1 reads MNHEY; CDR2 reads SMNVEV (reference sequence). The CDR3 totals 13 residues. The CDR3 sequence is CASSAGNGEKLFF. The CDR3 DNA reads as TGTGCCAGCAGTGCAGGGAATGGCGAAAAACTGTTTTTT.